The clone carrying this T cell receptor (beta chain) has a count of ten or more. The CDR3 regions of TCR beta were amplified from RNA transcripts. TCR CDR3 underwent first-round RT-PCR with the HTBI primer set. One entry per CDR3 protein results from TCRdb running MiXCR on the multiplex PCR reads. The sample gives tens of thousands of distinct CDR3 sequences, around half of which show up once; roughly a sixth is in the top ten. The sample belongs to a study of T cells in Graves' hyperthyroidism and ophthalmopathy. V was clipped by 4 bases and J by 9 bases, with 11 bases between them. There are 12 residues in the CDR3. Germline assignment: CDR1 SEHNR and CDR2 FQNEAQ (reference sequence).

J is TRBJ2-3 and V is TRBV7-9; D remains ambiguous. This sequence originates from a man aged 35 to 55 with Graves' ophthalmopathy. Sequences were obtained from blood. The CDR3: CASSWSAGTQYF. The CDR3 DNA reads TGTGCCAGCAGCTGGTCCGCCGGCACGCAGTATTTT.